The rows below give T cell receptor beta chains drawn from one sample of a study of blood T cell repertoires in COVID-19. Some clones are missing from TCRdb's copy, which holds only in-frame ones; the method was immunoSEQ multiplex PCR. The sample gives 310,000 or so clones, about 87% of which show up once; just over 9.5% is in the top ten. The sample taken for sequencing was peripheral blood. These receptors all come from a young man with COVID-19, enrolled during active disease. The CDR3 runs from the conserved cysteine through the conserved F or W. D genes are given only for firm matches. Not every row has a clone size; where given, it reads once, few, many or a size class.

>TRBV7-2|.|15|TRBD2|TRBJ2-7
TGTGCCAGCAGCTTACTAGCGGGGGGTAACTACGAGCAGTACTTC
CASSLLAGGNYEQYF
>TRBV27|once|16|TRBD1|TRBJ2-5
TGTGCCAGCAGGCACCGGTGGACAGGGCTGGGGGAGACCCAGTACTTC
CASRHRWTGLGETQYF
>TRBV19|.|12|.|TRBJ1-2
TGTGCCAGTACCTACAGTAACTATGGCTACACCTTC
CASTYSNYGYTF
>TRBV9|.|14|.|TRBJ2-3
TGTGCCAGCCCGGGGGATTTCCGCACAGATACGCAGTATTTT
CASPGDFRTDTQYF
>TRBV5-4|.|16|.|TRBJ1-6
TGTGCCAGCAGCGAAGAGGGACATGGATATAATTCACCCCTCCACTTT
CASSEEGHGYNSPLHF
>TRBV27|once|15|TRBD1|TRBJ1-2
TGTGCCAGCAGTTTGGACAGGGGGACTTTTGGTGGCTACACCTTC
CASSLDRGTFGGYTF
>TRBV19|.|14|.|TRBJ2-7
TGTGCCAGTAGGATGACTGGATCTACCTACGAGCAGTACTTC
CASRMTGSTYEQYF
>TRBV4-2|.|15|TRBD2|TRBJ2-1
TGTGCCAGCAGCTTCGGACTAGCGGGCGGGGATGAGCAGTTCTTC
CASSFGLAGGDEQFF
>TRBV19|.|15|TRBD1|TRBJ1-6
TGTGCCAGTAGTATACAGGGGGCGCGTTTTTCACCCCTCCACTTT
CASSIQGARFSPLHF
>TRBV28|.|20|TRBD1|TRBJ2-4
TGTGCCAGCAGTTCAAACCCGACAGGGCTCGTATCACTAGCCAAAAACATTCAGTACTTC
CASSSNPTGLVSLAKNIQYF
>TRBV29-1|.|12|.|TRBJ2-7
TGCAGCGTTGTCGCAGGAGGGTTAGAGCAGTACTTC
CSVVAGGLEQYF
>TRBV19|.|13|TRBD1|TRBJ1-2
TGTGCCAGTAGTCTGGGACAGCGCTATGGCTACACCTTC
CASSLGQRYGYTF
>TRBV5-1|.|14|TRBD1|TRBJ1-5
TGCGCCAGCAGTTCCGGACAGGGTCAACAGCCCCAGCATTTT
CASSSGQGQQPQHF
>TRBV4-3|.|15|.|TRBJ2-6
TGCGCCAGCAGCCACCCAGGGTCTGGGGCCAACGTCCTGACTTTC
CASSHPGSGANVLTF
>TRBV27|.|15|TRBD1|TRBJ1-2
TGTGCCAGCAGTGCGACAGGGGGCACCCCCTATGGCTACACCTTC
CASSATGGTPYGYTF
>TRBV5-4|.|14|.|TRBJ1-5
TGTGCCAGCAGCAGAGGGGGGGCGGGTCAGCCCCAGCATTTT
CASSRGGAGQPQHF
>TRBV3-1/TRBV3-2|.|14|TRBD2|TRBJ2-7
TGTGCCAGCAGCCAACTAGCGGCCACCTACGAGCAGTACTTC
CASSQLAATYEQYF
>TRBV2|.|16|TRBD1|TRBJ1-5
TGTGCCAGCACCTTCGACAGGGCTAAAAGCAATCAGCCCCAGCATTTT
CASTFDRAKSNQPQHF
>TRBV11-2|.|13|.|TRBJ2-7
TGTGCCAGCAGCTTAGCAGGCGACTACGAGCAGTACTTC
CASSLAGDYEQYF
>TRBV19|.|16|.|TRBJ2-3
TGTGCCAGTAGTGAGGACAGTTTCTCTAGCACAGATACGCAGTATTTT
CASSEDSFSSTDTQYF
>TRBV27|.|20|TRBD2|TRBJ2-3
TGTGCCAGCAGTTCCCCGTACCAAGGACTAGCGGGGGCGGGGACAGATACGCAGTATTTT
CASSSPYQGLAGAGTDTQYF
>TRBV7-2|.|14|.|TRBJ2-1
TGTGCCAGCAGACAGCCACCAGGGAACAATGAGCAGTTCTTC
CASRQPPGNNEQFF
>TRBV19|many|13|.|TRBJ2-7
TGTGCCAGTAGTATCGCGTCAACCTACGAGCAGTACTTC
CASSIASTYEQYF
>TRBV18|once|15|TRBD2|TRBJ2-3
TGTGCCAGCTCACCCTACGGGACTAACACAGATACGCAGTATTTT
CASSPYGTNTDTQYF
>TRBV7-3|.|15|.|TRBJ2-5
TGTGCCAGCAGCTTAGGGGGGGCGCAGCAGGAGACCCAGTACTTC
CASSLGGAQQETQYF
>TRBV3-1/TRBV3-2|.|16|TRBD1|TRBJ1-2
TGTGCCAGCAGCCAAGGCAGGACAGGGGAAAACTATGGCTACACCTTC
CASSQGRTGENYGYTF
>TRBV28|.|16|.|TRBJ2-7
TGTGCCAGCATGGGCAGCCGCGGGACCTTATCGGGCGAGCAGTACTTC
CASMGSRGTLSGEQYF
>TRBV5-6|.|15|TRBD1|TRBJ1-3
TGTGCCAGCAGCTGGGACAGGGGATCTGGAAACACCATATATTTT
CASSWDRGSGNTIYF
>TRBV2|.|15|.|TRBJ2-1
TGTGCCAGCAGTCCCGGACTCCTGCCCGGCGATGAGCAGTTCTTC
CASSPGLLPGDEQFF
>TRBV7-9|.|15|TRBD2|TRBJ2-1
TGTGCCAGCAGCTTGACTAGCGGGGGATACAATGAGCAGTTCTTC
CASSLTSGGYNEQFF
>TRBV15|.|16|TRBD1|TRBJ2-1
TGTGCCACCAGCAGAGAGGAGGGACAGGGTGGGAATGAGCAGTTCTTC
CATSREEGQGGNEQFF
>TRBV7-9|.|16|.|TRBJ2-5
TGTGCCAGCAGCTCCTCGGAGGCGACGGGCCAAGAGACCCAGTACTTC
CASSSSEATGQETQYF
>TRBV3-1/TRBV3-2|once|15|TRBD2|TRBJ2-3
TGTGCCAGCAGCCAAGTGTACAGCGGGGGGGATACGCAGTATTTT
CASSQVYSGGDTQYF
>TRBV7-9|.|18|.|TRBJ1-3
TGTGCCAGCAGCCCCAGATCGGGACACACGAGCTCTGGAAACACCATATATTTT
CASSPRSGHTSSGNTIYF
>TRBV12-2|.|19|.|TRBJ2-2
TGTGCAAGTCGCTTAGCGCTAGGGGGACCGGTATCGAACACCGGGGAGCTGTTTTTT
CASRLALGGPVSNTGELFF